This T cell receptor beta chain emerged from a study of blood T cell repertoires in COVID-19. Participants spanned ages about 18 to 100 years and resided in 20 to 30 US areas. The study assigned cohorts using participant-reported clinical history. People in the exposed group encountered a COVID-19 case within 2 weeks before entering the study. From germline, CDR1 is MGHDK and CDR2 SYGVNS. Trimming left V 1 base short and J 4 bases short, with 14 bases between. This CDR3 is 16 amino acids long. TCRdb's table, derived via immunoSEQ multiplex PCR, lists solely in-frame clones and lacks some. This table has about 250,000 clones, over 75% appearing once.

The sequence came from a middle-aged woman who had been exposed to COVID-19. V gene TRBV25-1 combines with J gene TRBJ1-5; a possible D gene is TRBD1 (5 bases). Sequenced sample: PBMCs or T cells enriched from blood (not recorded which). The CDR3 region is CASSESTFGGNQPQHF. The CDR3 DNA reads TGTGCCAGCAGTGAATCAACTTTCGGGGGGAATCAGCCCCAGCATTTT.